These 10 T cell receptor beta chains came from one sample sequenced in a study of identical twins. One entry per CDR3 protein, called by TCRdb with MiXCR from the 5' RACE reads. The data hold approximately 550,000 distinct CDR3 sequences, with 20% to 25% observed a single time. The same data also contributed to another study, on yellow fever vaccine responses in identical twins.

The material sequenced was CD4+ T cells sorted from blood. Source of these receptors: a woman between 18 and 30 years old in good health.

CDR3 nucleotide sequence: TGTGCCAGTATGGGCGGGGGAATCAATGAGCAGTTCTTC. This sequence encodes CASMGGGINEQFF. This chain joins TRBV19 and TRBJ2-1, with 7 bases aligning to TRBD2. V was clipped by 7 bases and J by 6 bases; unmatched bases: 6. Germline loops: CDR1 LNHDA, CDR2 SQIVND (reference sequence). The CDR3 length is 13 residues.

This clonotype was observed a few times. The CDR3 is CASSFGLAGADEQFF. The CDR3 DNA sequence: TGTGCCAGCAGTTTTGGCCTAGCGGGAGCGGACGAGCAGTTCTTC. This chain connects TRBV12-3 or TRBV12-4 to TRBJ2-1; 10 bases are a match to TRBD2. The CDR3 is 15 residues long. With 3 bases clipped from V and 10 bases from J, the junction kept 9 bases outside the gene matches.

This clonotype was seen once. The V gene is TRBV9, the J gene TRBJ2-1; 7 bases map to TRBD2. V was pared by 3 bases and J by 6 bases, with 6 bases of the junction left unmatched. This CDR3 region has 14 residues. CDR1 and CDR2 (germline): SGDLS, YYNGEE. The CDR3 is CASSGFRGSNEQFF. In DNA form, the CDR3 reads TGTGCCAGCAGCGGGTTTCGCGGGAGCAATGAGCAGTTCTTC.

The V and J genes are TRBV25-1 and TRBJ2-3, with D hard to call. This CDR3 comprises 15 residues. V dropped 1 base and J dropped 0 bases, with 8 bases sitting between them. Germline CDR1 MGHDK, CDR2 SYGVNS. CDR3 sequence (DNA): TGTGCCAGCAGTGAATGGGGTGGTAGCACAGATACGCAGTATTTT. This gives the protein CASSEWGGSTDTQYF.

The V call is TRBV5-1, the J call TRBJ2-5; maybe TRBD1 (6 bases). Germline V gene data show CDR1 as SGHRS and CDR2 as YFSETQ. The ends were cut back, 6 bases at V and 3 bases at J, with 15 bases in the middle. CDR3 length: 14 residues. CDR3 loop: CASTLDRIEETQYF. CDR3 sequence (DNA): TGCGCCAGCACCCTCGACAGGATTGAAGAGACCCAGTACTTC. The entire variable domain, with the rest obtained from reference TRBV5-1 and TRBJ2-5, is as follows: KAGVTQTPRYLIKTRGQQVTLSCSPISGHRSVSWYQQTPGQGLQFLFEYFSETQRNKGNFPGRFSGRQFSNSRSEMNVSTLELGDSALYLCASTLDRIEETQYFGPGTRLLVL.

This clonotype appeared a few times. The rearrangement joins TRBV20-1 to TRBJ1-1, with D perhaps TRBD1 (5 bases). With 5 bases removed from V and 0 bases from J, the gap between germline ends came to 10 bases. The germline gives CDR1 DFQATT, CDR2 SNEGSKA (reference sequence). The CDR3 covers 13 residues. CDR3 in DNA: TGCAGTGCTCAGGGATTGATGAACACTGAAGCTTTCTTT. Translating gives CSAQGLMNTEAFF.

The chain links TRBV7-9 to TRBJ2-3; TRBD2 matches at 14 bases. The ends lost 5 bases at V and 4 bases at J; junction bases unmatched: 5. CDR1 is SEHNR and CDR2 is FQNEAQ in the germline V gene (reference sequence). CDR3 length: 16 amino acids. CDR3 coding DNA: TGTGCCAGCAGCCCCGGGACTAGCGGGAGTCCAGATACGCAGTATTTT. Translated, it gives CASSPGTSGSPDTQYF.

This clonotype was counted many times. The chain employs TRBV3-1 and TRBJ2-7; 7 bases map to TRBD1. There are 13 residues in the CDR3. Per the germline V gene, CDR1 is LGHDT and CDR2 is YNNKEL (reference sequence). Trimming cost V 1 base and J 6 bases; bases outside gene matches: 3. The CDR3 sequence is CASSQGRGFEQYV. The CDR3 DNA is TGTGCCAGCAGCCAAGGCAGGGGGTTCGAGCAGTACGTC.

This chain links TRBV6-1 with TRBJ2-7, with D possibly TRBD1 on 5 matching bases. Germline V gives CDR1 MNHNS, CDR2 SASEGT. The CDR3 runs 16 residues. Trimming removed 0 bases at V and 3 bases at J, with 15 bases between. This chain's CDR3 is CASSEAQRTLYYEQYV. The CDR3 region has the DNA TGTGCCAGCAGTGAAGCGCAAAGGACACTCTACTACGAGCAGTACGTC.

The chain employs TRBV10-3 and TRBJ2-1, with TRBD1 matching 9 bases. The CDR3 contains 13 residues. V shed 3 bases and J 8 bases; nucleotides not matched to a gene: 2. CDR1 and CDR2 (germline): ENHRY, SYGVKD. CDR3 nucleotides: TGTGCCATCAGTGATCACAGGGGGCATGAGCAGTTCTTC. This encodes CAISDHRGHEQFF.